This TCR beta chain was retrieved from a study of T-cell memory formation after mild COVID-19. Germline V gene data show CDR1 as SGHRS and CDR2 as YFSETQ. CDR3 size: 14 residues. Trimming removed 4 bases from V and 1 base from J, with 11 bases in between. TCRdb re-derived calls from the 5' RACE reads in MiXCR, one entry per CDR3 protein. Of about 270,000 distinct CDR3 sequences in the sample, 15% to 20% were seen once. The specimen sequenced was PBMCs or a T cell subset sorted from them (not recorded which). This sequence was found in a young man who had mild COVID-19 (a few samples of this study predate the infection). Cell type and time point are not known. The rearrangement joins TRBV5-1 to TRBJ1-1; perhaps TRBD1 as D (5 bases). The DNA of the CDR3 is TGCGCCAGCAGCCCGCTAAGGGGGAACACTGAAGCTTTCTTT. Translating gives CASSPLRGNTEAFF.